Following are 5 T cell receptor beta chains from one sample sequenced in a study of T cell responses to AZD1222 COVID-19 vaccine. TCRdb keeps only in-frame clones here, not all; method: immunoSEQ multiplex PCR. The data contain 95,000 to 150,000 clones, over 75% of them seen just once; the ten biggest clones take up about 6%. Sequencing used peripheral blood, obtained on day 0 of AZD1222 vaccination. Receptor source: an adult in good health.

This clone was seen just once. V usage is TRBV12-5 and J usage is TRBJ2-7, with D tentatively TRBD1 (5 bases). Germline V lookup: CDR1 LGHNT, CDR2 FRNRAP. Trimming shortened V by 4 bases and J by 4 bases, and 23 bases separated the two germline ends. The CDR3 has 17 residues. The CDR3: CASGSAHPLYAGYEQYF. For the CDR3, the DNA is TGTGCTAGTGGTTCAGCTCACCCCCTCTATGCAGGGTACGAGCAGTACTTC.

J is TRBJ1-3 and V is TRBV6-5, with D hard to call. The CDR3 is 15 amino acids. Germline V gene sequence: CDR1 MNHEY, CDR2 SVGAGI. Trimming removed 2 bases from V and 4 bases from J, with 12 bases in between. The CDR3 DNA reads as TGTGCCAGCAGTTACATGCGGGCGGACGGAAACACCATATATTTT. It yields the protein CASSYMRADGNTIYF.

This chain connects TRBV18 to TRBJ2-5; 7 nucleotides agree with TRBD2. CDR3 size: 13 residues. Germline V gives CDR1 KGHSH, CDR2 LQKENI. Unmatched junction bases numbered 6, after V lost 8 bases and J lost 3 bases. The CDR3 spells CASLRGEKETQYF. CDR3 coding DNA: TGTGCCAGCCTCCGGGGGGAGAAAGAGACCCAGTACTTC.

This clone was detected only a few times. This chain links TRBV11-3 with TRBJ1-6; D gene unclear. Germline assignment: CDR1 SGHNT and CDR2 YENEEA. This CDR3 is built from 14 residues. The V end was cut by 3 bases, the J end by 1 base, with 4 bases between. The chain's CDR3 is CASSFSSYNSPLHF. The CDR3 DNA is TGTGCCAGCAGCTTTTCTTCCTATAATTCACCCCTCCACTTT.

J is TRBJ1-2 and V is TRBV15; D is perhaps TRBD1 (6 bases). The CDR3 totals 14 residues. Trimming removed 3 bases at V and 5 bases at J, with 13 bases between. From germline, CDR1 is LNHNV and CDR2 YYDKDF (reference sequence). CDR3 in amino acids: CATSSQGTLYGYTF. The CDR3 coding sequence is TGTGCCACCAGCAGCCAGGGGACACTATATGGCTACACCTTC. The full variable domain, in which reference TRBV15 and TRBJ1-2 provide the parts outside the CDR3, is DAMVIQNPRYQVTQFGKPVTLSCSQTLNHNVMYWYQQKSSQAPKLLFHYYDKDFNNEADTPDNFQSRRPNTSFCFLDIRSPGLGDTAMYLCATSSQGTLYGYTFGSGTRLTVV.